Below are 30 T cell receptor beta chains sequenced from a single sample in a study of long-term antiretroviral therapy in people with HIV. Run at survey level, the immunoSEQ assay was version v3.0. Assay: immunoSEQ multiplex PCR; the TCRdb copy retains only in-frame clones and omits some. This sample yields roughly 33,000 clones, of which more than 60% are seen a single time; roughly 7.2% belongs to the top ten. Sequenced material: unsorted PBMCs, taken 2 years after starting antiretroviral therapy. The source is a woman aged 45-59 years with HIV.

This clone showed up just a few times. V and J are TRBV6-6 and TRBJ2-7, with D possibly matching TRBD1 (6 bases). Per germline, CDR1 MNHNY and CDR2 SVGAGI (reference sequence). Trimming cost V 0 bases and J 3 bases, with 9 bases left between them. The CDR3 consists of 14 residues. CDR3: CASSYSAGVYEQYV. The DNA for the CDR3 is TGTGCCAGCAGTTACTCGGCAGGGGTCTACGAGCAGTACGTC.

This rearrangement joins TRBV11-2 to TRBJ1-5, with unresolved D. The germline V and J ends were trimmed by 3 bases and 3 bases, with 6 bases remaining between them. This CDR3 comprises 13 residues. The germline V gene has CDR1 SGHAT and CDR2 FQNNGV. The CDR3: CASSFNYNQPQHF. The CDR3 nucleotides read TGTGCCAGCAGCTTTAACTACAATCAGCCCCAGCATTTT.

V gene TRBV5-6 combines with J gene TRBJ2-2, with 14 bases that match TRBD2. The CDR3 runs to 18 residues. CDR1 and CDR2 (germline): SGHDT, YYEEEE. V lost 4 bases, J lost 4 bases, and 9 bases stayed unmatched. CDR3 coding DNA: TGTGCCAGCAGCCCGGGACTAGCGGGGGAGTCACTCACCGGGGAGCTGTTTTTT. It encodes CASSPGLAGESLTGELFF. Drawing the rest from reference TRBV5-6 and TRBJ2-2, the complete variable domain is DAGVTQSPTHLIKTRGQQVTLRCSPKSGHDTVSWYQQALGQGPQFIFQYYEEEERQRGNFPDRFSGHQFPNYSSELNVNALLLGDSALYLCASSPGLAGESLTGELFFGEGSRLTVL.

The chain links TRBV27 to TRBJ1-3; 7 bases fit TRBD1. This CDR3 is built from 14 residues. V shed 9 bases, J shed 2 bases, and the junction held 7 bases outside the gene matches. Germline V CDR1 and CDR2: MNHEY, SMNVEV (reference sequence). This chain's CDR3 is CASGTGVPGNTIYF. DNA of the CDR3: TGTGCCAGTGGAACAGGGGTGCCTGGAAACACCATATATTTT.

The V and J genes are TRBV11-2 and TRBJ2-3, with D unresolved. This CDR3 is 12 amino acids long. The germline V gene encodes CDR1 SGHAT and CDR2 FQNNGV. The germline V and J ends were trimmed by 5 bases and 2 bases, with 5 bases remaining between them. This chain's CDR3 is CASSRTTDTQYF. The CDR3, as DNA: TGTGCCAGCAGCCGAACCACAGATACGCAGTATTTT.

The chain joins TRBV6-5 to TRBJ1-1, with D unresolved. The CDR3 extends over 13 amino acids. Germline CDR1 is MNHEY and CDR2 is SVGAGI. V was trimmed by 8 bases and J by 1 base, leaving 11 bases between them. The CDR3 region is CASSMTPNTEAFF. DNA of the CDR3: TGTGCCAGCTCGATGACCCCGAACACTGAAGCTTTCTTT.

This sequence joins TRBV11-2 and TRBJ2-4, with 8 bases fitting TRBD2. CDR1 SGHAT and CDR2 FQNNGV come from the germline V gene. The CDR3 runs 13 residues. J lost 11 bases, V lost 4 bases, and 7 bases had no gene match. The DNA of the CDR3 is TGTGCCAGCAGCTCTATAGCGGGGAACTTTCAGTACTTC. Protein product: CASSSIAGNFQYF.

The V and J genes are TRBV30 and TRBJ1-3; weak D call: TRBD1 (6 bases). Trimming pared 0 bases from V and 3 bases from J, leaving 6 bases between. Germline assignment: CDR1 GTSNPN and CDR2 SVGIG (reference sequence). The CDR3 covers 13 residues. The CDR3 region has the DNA TGTGCCTGGAGTGTACAGGGTGGAAACACCATATATTTT. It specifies CAWSVQGGNTIYF.

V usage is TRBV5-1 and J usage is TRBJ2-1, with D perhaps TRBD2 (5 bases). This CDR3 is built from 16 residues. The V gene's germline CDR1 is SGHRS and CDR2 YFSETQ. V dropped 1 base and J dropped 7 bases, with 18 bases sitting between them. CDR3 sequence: CASSLTSTRARNEQFF. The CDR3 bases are TGCGCCAGCAGCTTGACGAGTACTAGGGCCAGAAATGAGCAGTTCTTC.

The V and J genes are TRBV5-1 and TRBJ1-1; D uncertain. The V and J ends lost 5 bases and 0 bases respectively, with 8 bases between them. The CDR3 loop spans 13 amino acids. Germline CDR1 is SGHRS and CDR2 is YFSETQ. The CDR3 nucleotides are TGCGCCAGCAGTTCTCATATGAACACTGAAGCTTTCTTT. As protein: CASSSHMNTEAFF.

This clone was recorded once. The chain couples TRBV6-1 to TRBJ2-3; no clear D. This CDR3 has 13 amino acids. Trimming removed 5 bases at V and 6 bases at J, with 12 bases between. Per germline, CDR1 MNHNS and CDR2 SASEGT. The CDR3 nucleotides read TGTGCCAGCAGTCTCCTGATGTACGATACGCAGTATTTT. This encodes CASSLLMYDTQYF.

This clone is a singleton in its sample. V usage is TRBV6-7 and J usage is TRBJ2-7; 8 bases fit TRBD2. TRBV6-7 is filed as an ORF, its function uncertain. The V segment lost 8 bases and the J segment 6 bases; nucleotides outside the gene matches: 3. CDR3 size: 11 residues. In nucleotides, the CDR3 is TGTGCCAGCCGGGGGGGCCGCGAGCAGTACTTC. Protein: CASRGGREQYF.

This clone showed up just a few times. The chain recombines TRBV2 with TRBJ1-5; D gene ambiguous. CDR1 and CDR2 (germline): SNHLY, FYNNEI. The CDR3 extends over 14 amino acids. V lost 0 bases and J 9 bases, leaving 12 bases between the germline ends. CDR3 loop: CASSEALAQTPQHF. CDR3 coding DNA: TGTGCCAGCAGTGAAGCTCTAGCTCAGACGCCCCAGCATTTT.

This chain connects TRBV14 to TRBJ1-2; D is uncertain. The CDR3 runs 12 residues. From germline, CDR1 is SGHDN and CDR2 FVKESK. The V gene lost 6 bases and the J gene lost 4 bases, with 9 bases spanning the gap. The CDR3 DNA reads TGTGCCAGCAGTGGCGGCGCCTATGGCTACACCTTC. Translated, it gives CASSGGAYGYTF.

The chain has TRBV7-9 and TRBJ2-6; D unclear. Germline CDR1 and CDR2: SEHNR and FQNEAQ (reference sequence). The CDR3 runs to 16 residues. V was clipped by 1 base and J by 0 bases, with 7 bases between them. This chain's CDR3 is CASSLDKSSGANVLTF. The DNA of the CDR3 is TGTGCCAGCAGCTTAGACAAGAGCTCTGGGGCCAACGTCCTGACTTTC.

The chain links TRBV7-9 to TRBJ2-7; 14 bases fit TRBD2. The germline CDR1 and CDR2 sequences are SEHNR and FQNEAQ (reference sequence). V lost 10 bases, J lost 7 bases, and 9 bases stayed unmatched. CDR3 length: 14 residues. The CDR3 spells CATSTSGGAKEQYV. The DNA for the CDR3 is TGTGCCACCTCGACTAGCGGGGGGGCGAAAGAGCAGTACGTC.

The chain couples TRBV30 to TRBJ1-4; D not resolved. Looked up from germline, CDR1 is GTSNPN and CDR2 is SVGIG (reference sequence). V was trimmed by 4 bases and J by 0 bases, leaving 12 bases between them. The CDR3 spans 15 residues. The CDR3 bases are TGTGCCTGGACCGCTGGATTACCAACTAATGAAAAACTGTTTTTT. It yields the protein CAWTAGLPTNEKLFF.

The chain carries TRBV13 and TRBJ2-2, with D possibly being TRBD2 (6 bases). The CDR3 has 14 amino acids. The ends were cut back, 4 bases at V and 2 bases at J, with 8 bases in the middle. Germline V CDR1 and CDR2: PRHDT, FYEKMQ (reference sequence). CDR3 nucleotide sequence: TGTGCCAGCAGCTCCGGACTAAACACCGGGGAGCTGTTTTTT. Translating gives CASSSGLNTGELFF.

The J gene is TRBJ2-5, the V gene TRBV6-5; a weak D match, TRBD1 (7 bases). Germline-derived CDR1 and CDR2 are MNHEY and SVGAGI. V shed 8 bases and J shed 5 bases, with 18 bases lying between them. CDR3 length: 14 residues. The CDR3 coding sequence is TGTGCCAGCGGCGGGACAGCCGAGGGGGAGACCCAGTACTTC. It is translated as CASGGTAEGETQYF.

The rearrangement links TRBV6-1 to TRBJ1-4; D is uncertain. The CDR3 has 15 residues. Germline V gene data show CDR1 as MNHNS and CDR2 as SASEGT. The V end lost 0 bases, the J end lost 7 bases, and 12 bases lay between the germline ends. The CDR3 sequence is CASSEAQREIEKLFF. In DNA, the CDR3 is TGTGCCAGCAGTGAAGCGCAGCGGGAGATTGAAAAACTGTTTTTT.

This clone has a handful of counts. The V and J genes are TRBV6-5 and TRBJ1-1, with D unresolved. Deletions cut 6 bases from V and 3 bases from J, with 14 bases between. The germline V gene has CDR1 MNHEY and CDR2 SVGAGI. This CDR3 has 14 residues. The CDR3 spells CASRRPIPDTEAFF. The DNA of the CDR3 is TGTGCCAGCAGACGACCGATTCCAGACACTGAAGCTTTCTTT.

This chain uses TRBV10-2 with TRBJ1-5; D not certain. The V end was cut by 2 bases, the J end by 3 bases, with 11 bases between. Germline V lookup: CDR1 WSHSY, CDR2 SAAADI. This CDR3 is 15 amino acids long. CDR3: CASSEDNSPNQPQHF. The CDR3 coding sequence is TGCGCCAGCAGTGAGGACAACAGCCCCAATCAGCCCCAGCATTTT.

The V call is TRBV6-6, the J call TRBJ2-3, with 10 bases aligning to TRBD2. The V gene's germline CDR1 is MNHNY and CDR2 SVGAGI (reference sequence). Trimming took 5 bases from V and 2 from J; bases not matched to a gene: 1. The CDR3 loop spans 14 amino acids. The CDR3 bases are TGTGCCAGCAGTAGCGGGGGGGCCACAGATACGCAGTATTTT. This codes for CASSSGGATDTQYF.

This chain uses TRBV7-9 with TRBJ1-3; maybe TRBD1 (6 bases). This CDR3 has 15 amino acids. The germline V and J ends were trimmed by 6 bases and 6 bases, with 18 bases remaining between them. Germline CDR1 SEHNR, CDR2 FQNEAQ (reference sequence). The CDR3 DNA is TGTGCCAGCAGACCCTACTCAGGGGTCCAAAACACCATATATTTT. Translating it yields CASRPYSGVQNTIYF.

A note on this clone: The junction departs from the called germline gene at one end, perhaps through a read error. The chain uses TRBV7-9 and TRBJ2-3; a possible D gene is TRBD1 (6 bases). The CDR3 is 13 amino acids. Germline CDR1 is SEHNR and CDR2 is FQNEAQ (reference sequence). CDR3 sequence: CASSLGHLVGFGF. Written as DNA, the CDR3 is TGTGCCAGCAGCTTGGGACATCTCGTCGGTTTTGGGTTT.

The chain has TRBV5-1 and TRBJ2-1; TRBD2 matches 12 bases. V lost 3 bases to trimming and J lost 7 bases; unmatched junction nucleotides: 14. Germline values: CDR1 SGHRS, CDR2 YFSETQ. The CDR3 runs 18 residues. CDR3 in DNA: TGCGCCAGCAGCTGGGGAGTGATACTAGCGGGGGGATGGAATGAGCAGTTCTTC. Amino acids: CASSWGVILAGGWNEQFF.

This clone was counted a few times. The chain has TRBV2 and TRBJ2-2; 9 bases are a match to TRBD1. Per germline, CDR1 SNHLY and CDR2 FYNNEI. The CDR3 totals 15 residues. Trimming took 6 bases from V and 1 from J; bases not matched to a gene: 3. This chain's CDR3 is CASRETGGNTGELFF. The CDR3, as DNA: TGTGCCAGCAGGGAGACAGGGGGGAACACCGGGGAGCTGTTTTTT.

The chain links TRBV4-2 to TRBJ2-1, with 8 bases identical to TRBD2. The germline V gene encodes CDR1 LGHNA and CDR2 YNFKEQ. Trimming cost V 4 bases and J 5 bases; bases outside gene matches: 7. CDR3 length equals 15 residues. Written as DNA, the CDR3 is TGTGCCAGCAGCCCGAGAAGCGGGGGCAACAATGAGCAGTTCTTC. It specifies CASSPRSGGNNEQFF.

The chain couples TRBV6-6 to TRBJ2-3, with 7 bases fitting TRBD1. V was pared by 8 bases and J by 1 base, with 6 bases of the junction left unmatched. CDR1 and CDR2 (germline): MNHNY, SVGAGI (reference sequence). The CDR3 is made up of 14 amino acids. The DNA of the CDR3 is TGTGCCAGCCTGGGACAGCTAGGCACAGATACGCAGTATTTT. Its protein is CASLGQLGTDTQYF.

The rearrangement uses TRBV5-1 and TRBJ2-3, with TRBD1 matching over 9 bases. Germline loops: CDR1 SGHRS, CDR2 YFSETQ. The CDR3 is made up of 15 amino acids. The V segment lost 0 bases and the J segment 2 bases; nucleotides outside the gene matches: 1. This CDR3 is CASSLGQGDTDTQYF. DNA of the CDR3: TGCGCCAGCAGCTTGGGACAGGGGGACACAGATACGCAGTATTTT.